This entry lists 30 T cell receptor beta chains sequenced from one sample in a study of CD8 T cells in Susac syndrome (dated by TCRdb to about 2019). Receptors were amplified or captured by the immunoSEQ multiplex PCR assay. RNA was extracted using the RNeasy kit, and roughly 0.5 to 1 microgram was reverse transcribed with random hexamers. The raw public reads went through TCRdb reprocessing: fastp at Q25, MiXCR clone calling, in-frame beta chains kept. Each CDR3 protein appears once, grouped with its most common genes and DNA. Recorded for this sample are under 200,000 distinct CDR3 sequences; 90% to 95% of them occurred a single time. The ten largest clones add up to approximately 0.09% of the sample. Sequenced material: CD4+ T cells from PBMCs. The receptor set was obtained from a human donor with Susac syndrome.

The rearrangement links TRBV19 to TRBJ2-1, with 10 bases fitting TRBD1. Per germline, CDR1 LNHDA and CDR2 SQIVND (reference sequence). The V segment lost 8 bases and the J segment 4 bases; nucleotides outside the gene matches: 2. CDR3 length: 13 amino acids. The CDR3 here is CASRGQGYNEQFF. DNA of the CDR3: TGTGCCAGTCGGGGACAGGGGTACAATGAGCAGTTCTTC.

The chain employs TRBV29-1 and TRBJ1-1; no definite D call. The CDR3 contains 13 residues. V gave up 4 bases and J gave up 5 bases, with 14 bases separating them. Germline CDR1 and CDR2: SQVTM and ANQGSEA. The CDR3 reads CSVVPGDQTEAFF. The CDR3 DNA sequence: TGCAGCGTTGTACCCGGGGATCAAACTGAAGCTTTCTTT.

The CDR3 loop reads CSALPTFSTEAFF. CDR3 nucleotide sequence: TGCAGTGCCCTACCCACTTTTTCCACTGAAGCTTTCTTT. The chain is built from TRBV20-1 and TRBJ1-1, with D unclear. The CDR3 is made up of 13 amino acids. The V and J ends lost 6 bases and 4 bases respectively, with 15 bases between them. From germline, CDR1 is DFQATT and CDR2 SNEGSKA (reference sequence).

This chain connects TRBV12-3 or TRBV12-4 to TRBJ2-3, with 7 bases lining up with TRBD1. The CDR3 consists of 14 residues. The V gene end was trimmed by 1 base and the J gene end by 6 bases; junction bases not matched to a gene: 4. The CDR3 DNA sequence: TGTGCCAGCAGTTTAGATCAGGGGGTGGATACGCAGTATTTT. It is translated as CASSLDQGVDTQYF.

V is TRBV7-2 and J is TRBJ1-6; D uncertain. Germline values: CDR1 SGHTA, CDR2 FQGNSA. The CDR3 consists of 13 residues. V was shortened by 4 bases and J by 7 bases, with 8 bases between the two germline ends. In DNA form, the CDR3 reads TGTGCCAGCAGCTATCAAAGCAATTCACCCCTCCACTTT. This sequence encodes CASSYQSNSPLHF.

The V call is TRBV20-1, the J call TRBJ1-5; D remains ambiguous. Trimming stripped 1 base from V and 5 bases from J, with 6 bases between. Germline CDR1 DFQATT, CDR2 SNEGSKA (reference sequence). This CDR3 contains 12 residues. The CDR3: CSARASDQPQHF. For the CDR3, the DNA is TGCAGTGCTAGAGCCAGCGATCAGCCCCAGCATTTT.

V is TRBV5-1 and J is TRBJ1-3, with D unclear. The CDR3 consists of 15 residues. V gave up 0 bases and J gave up 3 bases, with 10 bases separating them. CDR1 is SGHRS, CDR2 YFSETQ, per germline. CDR3 amino acids: CASSLGSGLGNTIYF. The CDR3 DNA sequence: TGCGCCAGCAGCTTGGGGTCCGGGCTTGGAAACACCATATATTTT. Together with reference TRBV5-1 and TRBJ1-3, the CDR3 gives the full variable domain: KAGVTQTPRYLIKTRGQQVTLSCSPISGHRSVSWYQQTPGQGLQFLFEYFSETQRNKGNFPGRFSGRQFSNSRSEMNVSTLELGDSALYLCASSLGSGLGNTIYFGEGSWLTVV.

The CDR3 DNA is TGTGCCTGGAGTGGAGGGCGGTTGACCTCCTACGAGCAGTACTTC. Protein: CAWSGGRLTSYEQYF. The rearrangement uses TRBV30 and TRBJ2-7; D is possibly TRBD2 (5 bases). The CDR3 is 15 residues long. Germline CDR1 GTSNPN, CDR2 SVGIG (reference sequence). V lost 1 base and J lost 0, with 13 bases in between.

The chain employs TRBV7-9 and TRBJ1-1, with unresolved D. The germline V gene has CDR1 SEHNR and CDR2 FQNEAQ (reference sequence). Trimming removed 5 bases at V and 1 base at J, with 8 bases between. The length of the CDR3 is 13 residues. The CDR3 DNA reads as TGTGCCAGCAGCGTAAAGGGGAACACTGAAGCTTTCTTT. This sequence encodes CASSVKGNTEAFF.

This clonotype was recorded only once. J is TRBJ2-1 and V is TRBV4-1; 14 bases align to TRBD2. This CDR3 contains 19 residues. Germline values: CDR1 MGHRA, CDR2 YSYEKL. Unmatched junction bases numbered 9, after V lost 5 bases and J lost 0 bases. CDR3 in amino acids: CASSTLRGTSGSSYNEQFF. CDR3 DNA: TGCGCCAGCAGCACCCTAAGAGGGACTAGCGGGAGCTCCTACAATGAGCAGTTCTTC.

The V gene is TRBV3-1, the J gene TRBJ2-1, with 9 bases that match TRBD1. J was trimmed by 10 bases and V by 8 bases; bases with no gene match: 12. Per germline, CDR1 LGHDT and CDR2 YNNKEL (reference sequence). This CDR3 spans 14 amino acids. The CDR3, as DNA: TGTGCCAGCTCGCCGGGACAGGGTTTAAACGAGCAGTTCTTC. Translating it yields CASSPGQGLNEQFF.

This chain joins TRBV6-1 and TRBJ2-2, with D unresolved. The CDR3 is made up of 15 amino acids. CDR1 and CDR2 (germline): MNHNS, SASEGT. Trimming cost V 2 bases and J 6 bases, with 13 bases left between them. CDR3 loop: CASSERFGESGELFF. CDR3 coding DNA: TGTGCCAGCAGTGAAAGGTTTGGTGAATCCGGGGAGCTGTTTTTT.

The chain combines TRBV3-1 with TRBJ1-5, with 9 bases lining up with TRBD1. CDR1 is LGHDT, CDR2 YNNKEL, per germline (reference sequence). Trimming cost V 4 bases and J 4 bases; bases outside gene matches: 8. The CDR3 extends over 16 amino acids. In DNA form, the CDR3 reads TGTGCCAGCAGCCCCGGGACAGGGAGGGGGAATCAGCCCCAGCATTTT. It yields the protein CASSPGTGRGNQPQHF.

The J gene is TRBJ2-7, the V gene TRBV20-1; TRBD2 matches 11 bases. This CDR3 has 12 amino acids. Germline V lookup: CDR1 DFQATT, CDR2 SNEGSKA (reference sequence). V gave up 8 bases and J gave up 4 bases; unmatched junction bases: 4. The DNA of the CDR3 is TGCAGTCTAATAGCGGGAGGGTACGAGCAGTACTTC. Its protein product is CSLIAGGYEQYF.

The V call is TRBV2, the J call TRBJ1-1; no reliable D call. From germline, CDR1 is SNHLY and CDR2 FYNNEI. The V end was cut by 3 bases, the J end by 0 bases, with 5 bases between. The CDR3 length is 13 residues. In nucleotides, the CDR3 is TGTGCCAGCAGTGAGAGAGTGAACACTGAAGCTTTCTTT. The encoded protein is CASSERVNTEAFF.

The V gene is TRBV5-1, the J gene TRBJ2-5, with 9 bases fitting TRBD2. CDR3 length: 16 residues. V shed 0 bases and J 5 bases; nucleotides not matched to a gene: 8. The germline CDR1 and CDR2 sequences are SGHRS and YFSETQ. CDR3 in amino acids: CASSLALAGTMETQYF. The CDR3 nucleotides are TGCGCCAGCAGCTTGGCCCTAGCGGGAACCATGGAGACCCAGTACTTC. The entire variable domain, with the rest obtained from reference TRBV5-1 and TRBJ2-5, is as follows: KAGVTQTPRYLIKTRGQQVTLSCSPISGHRSVSWYQQTPGQGLQFLFEYFSETQRNKGNFPGRFSGRQFSNSRSEMNVSTLELGDSALYLCASSLALAGTMETQYFGPGTRLLVL.

V usage is TRBV30 and J usage is TRBJ1-1, with D unclear. Trimming pared 0 bases from V and 4 bases from J, leaving 9 bases between. CDR1 and CDR2 (germline): GTSNPN, SVGIG (reference sequence). There are 13 residues in the CDR3. CDR3: CAWSVHSGTEAFF. CDR3 nucleotide sequence: TGTGCCTGGAGTGTACACAGTGGCACTGAAGCTTTCTTT.

In this sample, this clonotype turned up a few times. The chain couples TRBV5-1 to TRBJ1-1; D ambiguous. The germline V and J ends were trimmed by 3 bases and 2 bases, with 5 bases remaining between them. Per germline, CDR1 SGHRS and CDR2 YFSETQ. CDR3 length: 12 residues. CDR3 sequence: CASSSTNTEAFF. The CDR3 bases are TGCGCCAGCAGCTCGACTAACACTGAAGCTTTCTTT.

The chain has TRBV5-1 and TRBJ1-5; 7 bases are a match to TRBD1. CDR1 and CDR2 from the germline V gene are SGHRS and YFSETQ. The CDR3 contains 14 residues. V shed 4 bases and J 4 bases; nucleotides not matched to a gene: 5. This CDR3 is CASSPGQYNQPQHF. The DNA of the CDR3 is TGCGCCAGCAGCCCGGGACAGTATAATCAGCCCCAGCATTTT.

The chain joins TRBV5-6 to TRBJ1-1; 9 positions agree with TRBD1. From germline, CDR1 is SGHDT and CDR2 YYEEEE. This CDR3 has 15 residues. The junction had 5 bases not matched to a gene; V was cut back by 0 bases and J by 5 bases. The CDR3 protein is CASSLGDRGWTEAFF. In DNA form, the CDR3 reads TGTGCCAGCAGCTTGGGAGACAGGGGGTGGACTGAAGCTTTCTTT.

The rearrangement joins TRBV12-3 or TRBV12-4 to TRBJ1-4; D gene ambiguous. The CDR3 is made up of 11 amino acids. V was pared by 2 bases and J by 7 bases, with 2 bases between. Written as DNA, the CDR3 is TGTGCCAGCAGTTTAACTGAAAAACTGTTTTTT. It encodes CASSLTEKLFF.

This rearrangement joins TRBV3-1 to TRBJ2-7; 7 positions agree with TRBD1. The CDR3 runs to 12 residues. With V trimmed by 6 bases and J by 4 bases, 3 bases remained unmatched. The germline CDR1 and CDR2 sequences are LGHDT and YNNKEL (reference sequence). DNA for the CDR3: TGTGCCAGCAGGTCGACAGGGTACGAGCAGTACTTC. Its protein product is CASRSTGYEQYF.

The CDR3 DNA follows: TGTGCCAGTAGCACTATACAGCTTGCCAAAAACATTCAGTACTTC. The encoded protein is CASSTIQLAKNIQYF. The chain employs TRBV19 and TRBJ2-4; unclear D gene. The CDR3 is 15 residues long. Germline V gene sequence: CDR1 LNHDA, CDR2 SQIVND (reference sequence). Trimming removed 6 bases at V and 1 base at J, with 13 bases between. Using reference TRBV19 and TRBJ2-4 for the parts outside the CDR3, the full variable domain is DGGITQSPKYLFRKEGQNVTLSCEQNLNHDAMYWYRQDPGQGLRLIYYSQIVNDFQKGDIAEGYSVSREKKESFPLTVTSAQKNPTAFYLCASSTIQLAKNIQYFGAGTRLSVL.

The table lists this clonotype with a count of one. The rearrangement links TRBV7-9 to TRBJ1-1; 7 bases align to TRBD1. Germline V CDR1 and CDR2: SEHNR, FQNEAQ (reference sequence). The ends lost 4 bases at V and 4 bases at J; junction bases unmatched: 6. This CDR3 comprises 14 residues. CDR3 in amino acids: CASSSGRGVTEAFF. The CDR3 DNA reads as TGTGCCAGCAGCTCCGGCAGGGGGGTCACTGAAGCTTTCTTT.

V usage is TRBV6-1 and J usage is TRBJ2-1, with 8 nucleotides matching TRBD2. This CDR3 has 15 residues. V trimming: 6 bases; J trimming: 4 bases; junction bases outside the gene matches: 8. CDR1 is MNHNS and CDR2 is SASEGT in the germline V gene. The CDR3 region is CASRWGASGYNEQFF. Written as DNA, the CDR3 is TGTGCCAGCAGGTGGGGAGCTAGCGGGTACAATGAGCAGTTCTTC.

The V call is TRBV9, the J call TRBJ2-2, with 9 bases matching TRBD2. The V gene's germline CDR1 is SGDLS and CDR2 YYNGEE. There are 15 residues in the CDR3. V dropped 3 bases and J dropped 4; count of bases not matched to a gene: 4. CDR3 nucleotide sequence: TGTGCCAGCAGCGATAGCGGGAGTGCCACCGGGGAGCTGTTTTTT. Translating gives CASSDSGSATGELFF.

This chain uses TRBV4-1 with TRBJ2-7, with 10 bases fitting TRBD2. CDR3 length equals 15 residues. Losses at the gene ends were 1 base for V and 4 bases for J; bases not matched to a gene: 4. Germline V gene data show CDR1 as MGHRA and CDR2 as YSYEKL. CDR3 nucleotide sequence: TGCGCCAGCAGCCAAGCAGCGGGAGGGCTATACGAGCAGTACTTC. Its translation: CASSQAAGGLYEQYF.

In this sample, this clonotype turned up once. CDR3: CASTTAGGTGELFF. CDR3 nucleotides: TGTGCCAGCACCACAGCAGGGGGCACCGGGGAGCTGTTTTTT. This chain joins TRBV12-3 or TRBV12-4 and TRBJ2-2, with 7 positions matching TRBD1. The J segment lost 4 bases and the V segment lost 7 bases, leaving 6 bases of the junction unmatched. The CDR3 covers 14 residues.

This sequence joins TRBV7-6 and TRBJ2-3; D is ambiguous. CDR3 size: 14 residues. V lost 5 bases and J lost 2, with 11 bases in between. Per germline, CDR1 SGHVS and CDR2 FNYEAQ. This CDR3 reads CASSLRLDTDTQYF. CDR3 in DNA: TGTGCCAGCAGCCTAAGACTCGACACAGATACGCAGTATTTT. The complete variable domain, with remaining parts taken from reference TRBV7-6 and TRBJ2-3, reads GAGVSQSPRYKVTKRGQDVALRCDPISGHVSLYWYRQALGQGPEFLTYFNYEAQQDKSGLPNDRFSAERPEGSISTLTIQRTEQRDSAMYRCASSLRLDTDTQYFGPGTRLTVL.

This chain joins TRBV13 and TRBJ1-2; tentative D call: TRBD1 (6 bases). With 3 bases removed from V and 6 bases from J, the gap between germline ends came to 14 bases. The CDR3 is made up of 14 amino acids. In germline, CDR1 is PRHDT, CDR2 FYEKMQ (reference sequence). The CDR3 sequence is CASSLGAGWNGYTF. The CDR3 DNA reads as TGTGCCAGCAGCTTGGGGGCAGGTTGGAATGGCTACACCTTC. Full variable domain (rest looked up from reference TRBV13 and TRBJ1-2): AAGVIQSPRHLIKEKRETATLKCYPIPRHDTVYWYQQGPGQDPQFLISFYEKMQSDKGSIPDRFSAQQFSDYHSELNMSSLELGDSALYFCASSLGAGWNGYTFGSGTRLTVV.